These T cell receptor beta chains were read from a single sample in a study of cytomegalovirus exposure and HLA in healthy donors. Sequencing used immunoSEQ multiplex PCR; TCRdb keeps in-frame clones, though not all of them. The table has about 110,000 clones, roughly 75% seen once. Sequencing used PBMCs. The receptors here all came from a man aged 35 to 55 in good health and CMV-seronegative. Each CDR3 is given with its conserved first and last residue. D genes are given only for firm matches. Size tells how often a clone was seen (once, few, many) or the class of an expanded clone, and some rows leave it out.

>.|.|TRBV19|TRBJ1-1
TGTGCCAGTAGTTTGTCGGGCGGGGGGTCCACTGAAGCTTTCTTT
CASSLSGGGSTEAFF
>.|.|TRBV19|TRBJ2-3
TGTGCCAGTAGTATAGATCCTAGGACAGATACGCAGTATTTT
CASSIDPRTDTQYF
>TRBD2|few|TRBV5-1|TRBJ2-1
TGCGCCAGCAGCTTGGTTGGGACTAGCGGCCTCAATGAGCAGTTCTTC
CASSLVGTSGLNEQFF
>TRBD2|.|TRBV4-2|TRBJ2-3
TGTGCCAGCAGCCCCGGGGAGGGTAGCGGGGACTTAGATACGCAGTATTTT
CASSPGEGSGDLDTQYF
>.|.|TRBV11-1|TRBJ1-2
TGTGCCAGCAGCAAACGGGATTTTTATGGCTACACCTTC
CASSKRDFYGYTF
>TRBD1|.|TRBV19|TRBJ2-2
TGTGCCAGTAGCCCTGGACAGGGGAACACCGGGGAGCTGTTTTTT
CASSPGQGNTGELFF
>TRBD1|.|TRBV4-1|TRBJ1-4
TGCGCCAGCAGCCAAGTGTTGCAGGGGGCCTCAACTAATGAAAAACTGTTTTTT
CASSQVLQGASTNEKLFF
>.|.|TRBV6-5|TRBJ1-2
TGTGCCAGCAGTTACGGGACTCAGGAGGCTAACTATGGCTACACCTTC
CASSYGTQEANYGYTF
>.|.|TRBV6-1|TRBJ1-6
TGTGCCAGCAGTGAGGCACGCGCCCGGAGGAAAAATTCACCCCTCCACTTT
CASSEARARRKNSPLHF
>TRBD2|.|TRBV18|TRBJ2-3
TGTGCCAGCTCACCCCGACTAGCGGGGCCTTCTAGCACAGATACGCAGTATTTT
CASSPRLAGPSSTDTQYF
>TRBD2|.|TRBV19|TRBJ2-5
TGTGCCACTTCCGGGACTAGCGGGGAAGAGACCCAGTACTTC
CATSGTSGEETQYF
>TRBD1|.|TRBV6-1|TRBJ2-7
TGTGCCAGCCGGGCCGGGACAGGGGGATCCTACGAGCAGTACTTC
CASRAGTGGSYEQYF
>.|few|TRBV2|TRBJ1-1
TGTGCCAGCAGTGTGCCCTTTCGGGAAGCTTTCTTT
CASSVPFREAFF
>TRBD1|.|TRBV2|TRBJ1-6
TGTGCCAGCAGACAGGGGGCTAGATCACCCCTCCACTTC
CASRQGARSPLHF
>TRBD1|.|TRBV19|TRBJ1-2
TGTGCCAGTAGTACCCGGGACAGCGGTGGCTACACCTTC
CASSTRDSGGYTF
>TRBD1|.|TRBV9|TRBJ2-5
TGTGCCAGCAGCGGGGGACAGGGGGCCTTGGAGACCCAGTACTTC
CASSGGQGALETQYF
>.|.|TRBV9|TRBJ2-2
TGTGCCAGCAGCGTCGGTGCCGCGAACACCGGGGAGCTGTTTTTT
CASSVGAANTGELFF
>TRBD1|.|TRBV6-5|TRBJ2-1
TGTGCCAGCAGAGCGACAGGGGGCGCGAAAAATGAGCAGTTCTTC
CASRATGGAKNEQFF
>TRBD1|.|TRBV6-5|TRBJ1-1
TGTGCCAGCAGTTACTCGAGACAGGGTCGGACTGAAGCTTTCTTT
CASSYSRQGRTEAFF
>TRBD1|.|TRBV7-3|TRBJ1-3
TGTGCCAGCAGCTTATCGACAGGGGCTGGAAACACCATATATTTT
CASSLSTGAGNTIYF
>TRBD1|.|TRBV5-1|TRBJ2-3
TGCGCCAGCAGCGTCGGGACAGGGGGCCGGATCACAGATACGCAGTATTTT
CASSVGTGGRITDTQYF
>.|few|TRBV7-2|TRBJ2-4
TGTGCCAGCAGCTTAGCTGGGGGCTATAGCAAAAACATTCAGTACTTC
CASSLAGGYSKNIQYF
>.|.|TRBV15|TRBJ1-1
TGTGCCACCAAACGGGGATCGGCAGAAGTGAACACTGAAGCTTTCTTT
CATKRGSAEVNTEAFF
>.|once|TRBV10-3|TRBJ1-1
TGTGCCATCAGTGAGTCTCCAGGGGACATACTTGAAGCTTTCTTT
CAISESPGDILEAFF
>TRBD1|.|TRBV18|TRBJ2-7
TGTGCCAGCTCACTACGACAGGGGGCGACCCACGAGCAGTACTTC
CASSLRQGATHEQYF
>TRBD2|few|TRBV18|TRBJ2-1
TGTGCCAGCTCACCCTCAGCGGGGGGTATTGATGAGCAGTTCTTC
CASSPSAGGIDEQFF